The sequence of this TCR beta chain was determined in a study of blood T cell repertoires in COVID-19. Study in general: The United States, Italy and Spain were the sources of the acute and convalescent COVID-19 samples. Nucleic acid was either cDNA or gDNA, and it came from T cells, B-cell-depleted T cells, or PBMCs.

Profiled with immunoSEQ multiplex PCR; TCRdb holds only in-frame clones, not every one. The top ten hold more than 7.5% of the sample, which has about 180,000 clones, approximately 85% seen once. Participants' own reports of clinical history determined their cohort assignment. Resolution of symptoms, clearance, or two negative PCRs was present in recovered Cohort 3 donors. Trimming pared 0 bases from V and 5 bases from J, leaving 10 bases between. Germline values: CDR1 SGHRS, CDR2 YFSETQ. The CDR3 runs to 14 residues. The sequencing input was PBMCs or T cells enriched from blood (not recorded which). The source is a woman aged 25 to 39 who had recovered from COVID-19. The chain uses TRBV5-1 and TRBJ2-3, with D hard to call. This CDR3 reads CASSLERNGDTQYF. The CDR3 DNA follows: TGCGCCAGCAGCTTGGAGCGTAATGGAGATACGCAGTATTTT.